This TCR beta chain is drawn from a study of blood T cells in healthy people across ages. A second PCR, run for 7 to 11 cycles, used a sample-barcoded 5' primer plus a J-beta primer mix. TCRdb independently ran MiXCR on the 5' RACE reads; one entry per CDR3 protein. The table has 1.5 million to 2 million distinct CDR3 sequences, about 49% seen once; the top ten hold approximately 2%. The table lists this clonotype with a few counts. The antigen remains unidentified. CDR1 and CDR2 (germline): DFQATT, SNEGSKA (reference sequence). The CDR3 extends over 12 amino acids. Trimming took off 1 base at V and 5 bases at J, with 8 bases between the two ends. Study-level findings and limits: Strong correlation linked observed beta diversity and percent naive T cells. Roughly linear declines in TCR beta diversity per million T cells occurred with age.

The genes are TRBV20-1 and TRBJ2-5; possibly TRBD2 for D (5 bases). Sequenced input: blood. This clonotype was sampled from a woman between 35 and 50 years old in good health. CDR3 loop: CSARGRRETQYF. The CDR3 region has the DNA TGCAGTGCTAGAGGCAGGAGGGAGACCCAGTACTTC.